What follows are 32 T cell receptor beta chains derived from one specimen sequenced in a study of blood T cell repertoires in COVID-19 (dated by TCRdb to the early 2020s). The protocol used for the library was the immunoSEQ multiplex PCR assay. What TCRdb holds here is the immuneACCESS table cut down to in-frame rearrangements. Part of the clones is not present; checked against another copy, under half of the missing clones reflect an unresolved V gene, and the others are unexplained. Within this sample are around 220,000 clones, with 65% to 85% of them counted one time only. 3% to 4% of the sample comes from the top ten. The source material was peripheral blood. These receptor sequences come from a woman between 40 and 50 years old with active or convalescent COVID-19.

The rearrangement links TRBV6-5 to TRBJ2-3; 9 bases are shared with TRBD2. CDR3 length equals 14 residues. V shed 6 bases, J shed 5 bases, and the junction held 6 bases outside the gene matches. Germline lookup yields CDR1 MNHEY and CDR2 SVGAGI. CDR3 sequence reads: CASRVRGGVDTQYF. CDR3 nucleotide sequence: TGTGCCAGCAGGGTGCGGGGGGGGGTAGATACGCAGTATTTT.

The chain carries TRBV7-2 and TRBJ2-2; weak D call: TRBD1 (5 bases). Germline CDR1 and CDR2: SGHTA and FQGNSA. CDR3 length: 15 residues. Trimming removed 4 bases at V and 4 bases at J, with 13 bases between. CDR3 nucleotides: TGTGCCAGCAGCTACGACAGTGAGTTCACCGGGGAGCTGTTTTTT. As protein: CASSYDSEFTGELFF. Combining the CDR3 with reference TRBV7-2 and TRBJ2-2 gives the whole variable domain GAGVSQSPSNKVTEKGKDVELRCDPISGHTALYWYRQSLGQGLEFLIYFQGNSAPDKSGLPSDRFSAERTGGSVSTLTIQRTQQEDSAVYLCASSYDSEFTGELFFGEGSRLTVL.

This clone was observed a few times. The CDR3 protein is CASSQDRSGVRYNSPLHF. The DNA for the CDR3 is TGCGCCAGCAGCCAAGACAGGTCGGGGGTCAGGTATAATTCACCCCTCCACTTT. This rearrangement joins TRBV4-1 to TRBJ1-6, with D possibly matching TRBD1 (5 bases). Germline CDR1 is MGHRA and CDR2 is YSYEKL. CDR3 length: 18 residues. V lost 0 bases to trimming and J lost 4 bases, with 16 bases between them.

This clone was detected once. The chain combines TRBV5-4 with TRBJ2-1, with a weak D call TRBD1 (8 bases). Trimming took 3 bases from V and 5 from J, leaving 12 bases between them. CDR3 size: 14 residues. The germline CDR1 and CDR2 sequences are SGHNT and YYREEE (reference sequence). CDR3 nucleotides: TGTGCCAGCAGCTCACAGGGGGGGAACAATGAGCAGTTCTTC. Protein product: CASSSQGGNNEQFF.

The chain employs TRBV19 and TRBJ1-1, with 9 bases lining up with TRBD1. The junction had 2 bases not matched to a gene; V was cut back by 5 bases and J by 4 bases. CDR1 LNHDA and CDR2 SQIVND come from the germline V gene (reference sequence). The CDR3 runs 13 residues. The CDR3 DNA is TGTGCCAGTAGTGCACAGGGGGCCACTGAAGCTTTCTTT. This sequence encodes CASSAQGATEAFF.

The chain has TRBV18 and TRBJ2-4; 8 bases line up with TRBD1. The germline V gene encodes CDR1 KGHSH and CDR2 LQKENI. With 4 bases clipped from V and 6 bases from J, the junction kept 8 bases outside the gene matches. This CDR3 is 15 amino acids long. This CDR3 reads CASSLAQGAGNIQYF. The CDR3 bases are TGTGCCAGCTCACTCGCCCAGGGGGCTGGAAACATTCAGTACTTC.

The chain has TRBV5-1 and TRBJ2-2, with D tentatively TRBD1 (5 bases). Germline CDR1 and CDR2: SGHRS and YFSETQ. This CDR3 has 15 residues. V was shortened by 4 bases and J by 4 bases, with 14 bases between the two germline ends. CDR3 amino acids: CASSPRTPSTGELFF. The CDR3 bases are TGCGCCAGCAGCCCTCGGACACCGAGCACCGGGGAGCTGTTTTTT.

V gene TRBV10-2 combines with J gene TRBJ1-2, with no clear D. The V end was cut by 2 bases, the J end by 8 bases, with 12 bases between. The CDR3 extends over 13 amino acids. From germline, CDR1 is WSHSY and CDR2 SAAADI. The CDR3 loop is CASSEGPQRGYTF. The CDR3 coding sequence is TGCGCCAGCAGTGAGGGCCCTCAGCGGGGCTACACCTTC.

The chain recombines TRBV4-1 with TRBJ1-6; D not certain. V was cut by 3 bases and J by 8 bases, with 14 bases left in between. The CDR3 runs 15 residues. The germline V gene has CDR1 MGHRA and CDR2 YSYEKL. CDR3 nucleotide sequence: TGCGCCAGCAGCCATCTAGATGTGGCTGATTCACCCCTCCACTTT. Translating it yields CASSHLDVADSPLHF.

The J gene is TRBJ1-1, the V gene TRBV5-4; 7 positions agree with TRBD1. Germline trimming cut 0 bases from V and 6 bases from J; bases unmatched to any gene: 2. CDR1 SGHNT and CDR2 YYREEE come from the germline V gene (reference sequence). The CDR3 has 13 residues. The CDR3 bases are TGTGCCAGCAGCTTGGAGGGGGCTCCTGAAGCTTTCTTT. This translates into CASSLEGAPEAFF.

This clone was picked up one time. The V gene is TRBV2, the J gene TRBJ2-7, with 7 bases identical to TRBD1. In germline, CDR1 is SNHLY, CDR2 FYNNEI. This CDR3 has 14 residues. V was pared by 6 bases and J by 5 bases, with 10 bases of the junction left unmatched. The CDR3 loop reads CASRDRDRINEQYF. The CDR3 nucleotides are TGTGCCAGCAGAGACCGGGACAGAATAAACGAGCAGTACTTC.

This clone was detected ten times or more. This chain connects TRBV9 to TRBJ2-2, with 8 bases aligning to TRBD1. This CDR3 contains 13 residues. Trimming took 4 bases from V and 7 from J; bases not matched to a gene: 3. CDR1 is SGDLS, CDR2 YYNGEE, per germline. The CDR3 DNA follows: TGTGCCAGCAGCCCAGGGGGCGTCGGGGAGCTGTTTTTT. Translated: CASSPGGVGELFF.

The rearrangement joins TRBV5-4 to TRBJ1-2; 9 bases agree with TRBD1. The CDR3 runs 15 residues. The germline V gene has CDR1 SGHNT and CDR2 YYREEE (reference sequence). The J segment lost 4 bases and the V segment lost 0 bases, leaving 4 bases of the junction unmatched. The CDR3 here is CASSLAGQGSYGYTF. CDR3 DNA: TGTGCCAGCAGCTTGGCCGGACAGGGGAGCTATGGCTACACCTTC. Using reference TRBV5-4 and TRBJ1-2 for the parts outside the CDR3, the full variable domain is ETGVTQSPTHLIKTRGQQVTLRCSSQSGHNTVSWYQQALGQGPQFIFQYYREEENGRGNFPPRFSGLQFPNYSSELNVNALELDDSALYLCASSLAGQGSYGYTFGSGTRLTVV.

The chain has TRBV27 and TRBJ1-2, with D possibly matching TRBD1 (6 bases). The germline V gene encodes CDR1 MNHEY and CDR2 SMNVEV (reference sequence). The CDR3 is made up of 15 amino acids. Trimming removed 0 bases at V and 6 bases at J, with 14 bases between. Here the CDR3 DNA reads TGTGCCAGCAGTTTATCACCAGGGGTGGGTAATGGCTACACCTTC. This codes for CASSLSPGVGNGYTF.

This chain links TRBV5-1 with TRBJ2-5; D is unresolved. Germline V gene sequence: CDR1 SGHRS, CDR2 YFSETQ. The CDR3 has 14 amino acids. Trimming cost V 0 bases and J 1 base, with 7 bases left between them. The CDR3 protein is CASSLGASQETQYF. The CDR3, as DNA: TGCGCCAGCAGCTTGGGTGCCAGCCAAGAGACCCAGTACTTC.

The V and J genes are TRBV19 and TRBJ1-1; D unresolved. Per germline, CDR1 LNHDA and CDR2 SQIVND (reference sequence). The CDR3 sequence is 13 residues long. The germline V and J ends were trimmed by 4 bases and 0 bases, with 6 bases remaining between them. CDR3 amino acids: CASSNSVNTEAFF. The DNA for the CDR3 is TGTGCCAGTAGTAATTCAGTGAACACTGAAGCTTTCTTT.

The CDR3 nucleotides read TGCGCCAGCAGCTCGACAGTGAACACTGAAGCTTTCTTT. The encoded protein is CASSSTVNTEAFF. The chain links TRBV5-1 to TRBJ1-1; D may be TRBD1 (5 bases). This CDR3 contains 13 residues. Per the germline V gene, CDR1 is SGHRS and CDR2 is YFSETQ. The V and J ends lost 3 bases and 0 bases respectively, with 6 bases between them. Full variable domain (outside the CDR3, taken from reference TRBV5-1 and TRBJ1-1): KAGVTQTPRYLIKTRGQQVTLSCSPISGHRSVSWYQQTPGQGLQFLFEYFSETQRNKGNFPGRFSGRQFSNSRSEMNVSTLELGDSALYLCASSSTVNTEAFFGQGTRLTVV.

Only one count was recorded for this clone. The J gene is TRBJ2-2, the V gene TRBV9; 8 bases are shared with TRBD2. The junction had 4 bases not matched to a gene; V was cut back by 2 bases and J by 7 bases. Germline V gives CDR1 SGDLS, CDR2 YYNGEE. The CDR3 is 14 amino acids. For the CDR3, the DNA is TGTGCCAGCAGCGTCGGACTAGCAGGCGGGGAGCTGTTTTTT. Protein product: CASSVGLAGGELFF.

CDR3 protein: CSVEGQATQFSDTQYF. DNA of the CDR3: TGCAGCGTTGAAGGACAAGCAACCCAGTTCTCAGATACGCAGTATTTT. The chain uses TRBV29-1 and TRBJ2-3, with D unresolved. The CDR3 length is 16 residues. Germline lookup yields CDR1 SQVTM and CDR2 ANQGSEA. The V gene lost 1 base and the J gene lost 4 bases, with 18 bases spanning the gap.

The chain combines TRBV19 with TRBJ1-1, with 10 bases lining up with TRBD1. J gave up 0 bases and V 5 bases, and 6 bases lay outside the gene matches. CDR1 is LNHDA, CDR2 SQIVND, per germline (reference sequence). The CDR3 is made up of 16 amino acids. This chain's CDR3 is CASSPGTGAMNTEAFF. CDR3 coding DNA: TGTGCCAGTAGTCCCGGGACAGGGGCGATGAACACTGAAGCTTTCTTT.

The table lists this clone with a count of one. This chain connects TRBV25-1 to TRBJ1-4; 11 bases fit TRBD1. CDR1 is MGHDK and CDR2 is SYGVNS in the germline V gene. This CDR3 comprises 15 residues. J was trimmed by 8 bases and V by 6 bases; bases with no gene match: 8. This CDR3 reads CASRDTGTGGEKLFF. CDR3 DNA: TGTGCCAGCAGAGATACCGGGACAGGGGGAGAAAAACTGTTTTTT.

V is TRBV7-7 and J is TRBJ2-2, with D uncertain. Germline CDR1 is SSHAT and CDR2 is FNYEAQ (reference sequence). This CDR3 comprises 12 residues. Trimming took off 5 bases at V and 8 bases at J, with 9 bases between the two ends. CDR3 in amino acids: CASSATPGELFF. As DNA, the CDR3 is TGTGCCAGCAGCGCGACTCCAGGGGAGCTGTTTTTT. Using reference TRBV7-7 and TRBJ2-2 for the parts outside the CDR3, the full variable domain is GAGVSQSPRYKVTKRGQDVTLRCDPISSHATLYWYQQALGQGPEFLTYFNYEAQPDKSGLPSDRFSAERPEGSISTLTIQRTEQRDSAMYRCASSATPGELFFGEGSRLTVL.

V and J are TRBV27 and TRBJ1-2; a weak D match, TRBD1 (6 bases). The CDR3 has 15 amino acids. CDR1 is MNHEY, CDR2 SMNVEV, per germline (reference sequence). The V and J ends lost 4 bases and 2 bases respectively, with 14 bases between them. DNA of the CDR3: TGTGCCAGCAGTTCCCCACATACAGGGAACTATGGCTACACCTTC. Its protein is CASSSPHTGNYGYTF.

The chain links TRBV28 to TRBJ1-6, with TRBD1 matching over 9 bases. V trimming: 3 bases; J trimming: 9 bases; junction bases outside the gene matches: 6. This CDR3 spans 15 amino acids. Germline CDR1 is MDHEN and CDR2 is SYDVKM. DNA of the CDR3: TGTGCCAGCAGTTTTTCCGGGACAGGGATTTCACCCCTCCACTTT. Protein sequence: CASSFSGTGISPLHF.

The gene calls are TRBV27 and TRBJ1-4; 7 positions agree with TRBD1. The CDR3 runs 15 residues. The V and J ends lost 6 bases and 4 bases, in that order; junction bases with no gene match: 8. Germline CDR1 is MNHEY and CDR2 is SMNVEV (reference sequence). The CDR3 region is CASRRQGQGNEKLFF. In DNA, the CDR3 is TGTGCCAGCAGAAGACAGGGTCAGGGTAATGAAAAACTGTTTTTT.

This chain links TRBV28 with TRBJ2-5; D is possibly TRBD1 (6 bases). Deletions cut 6 bases from V and 5 bases from J, with 19 bases between. This CDR3 is 15 amino acids long. CDR1 is MDHEN and CDR2 is SYDVKM in the germline V gene. The CDR3 is CASRMTKGEWETQYF. The CDR3 DNA is TGTGCCAGCAGGATGACAAAGGGGGAATGGGAGACCCAGTACTTC.

V gene TRBV3-1 (or the pseudogene TRBV3-2) combines with J gene TRBJ2-3, with a possible D match to TRBD1 (6 bases). The CDR3 contains 18 residues. The V gene lost 2 bases and the J gene lost 2 bases, with 20 bases spanning the gap. Looked up from germline, CDR1 is LGHDT and CDR2 is YNNKEL (reference sequence). The CDR3 sequence: CASSQPIRGGPATDTQYF. CDR3 bases: TGTGCCAGCAGCCAACCCATCAGAGGGGGTCCGGCCACAGATACGCAGTATTTT.

This clone has only a few counts. This chain links TRBV6-5 with TRBJ1-1; no clear D gene. Trimming removed 8 bases from V and 5 bases from J, with 15 bases in between. The CDR3 totals 13 residues. CDR1 is MNHEY and CDR2 is SVGAGI in the germline V gene. The DNA of the CDR3 is TGTGCCAGCTCGCCCGGGAGCGGGACTGAAGCTTTCTTT. Protein: CASSPGSGTEAFF.

The V gene is TRBV7-9, the J gene TRBJ1-2; maybe TRBD1 (6 bases). Trimming removed 5 bases at V and 5 bases at J, with 12 bases between. The CDR3 consists of 13 residues. CDR1 is SEHNR, CDR2 FQNEAQ, per germline (reference sequence). The CDR3 sequence is CASSPQGTYGYTF. CDR3 nucleotides: TGTGCCAGCAGCCCACAGGGTACTTATGGCTACACCTTC.

The V call is TRBV15, the J call TRBJ1-6; 9 nucleotides match TRBD1. CDR3 length: 16 amino acids. Germline loops: CDR1 LNHNV, CDR2 YYDKDF (reference sequence). Trimming at V came to 6 bases and at J to 10 bases, leaving 13 bases not matched to a gene. CDR3 bases: TGTGCCACCAGGGGGGGAACGACAGGGGGTCCCTCACCCCTCCACTTT. Translating gives CATRGGTTGGPSPLHF.

In its sample, this clone was seen a few times. This rearrangement joins TRBV30 to TRBJ2-7; 8 bases line up with TRBD1. Trimming removed 1 base from V and 4 bases from J; junction bases left unmatched: 9. The V gene's germline CDR1 is GTSNPN and CDR2 SVGIG (reference sequence). The CDR3 covers 15 residues. The CDR3 loop reads CAWSAGTGLRYEQYF. CDR3 sequence (DNA): TGTGCCTGGAGTGCCGGGACAGGATTGAGGTACGAGCAGTACTTC.

The rearrangement uses TRBV28 and TRBJ1-6; TRBD1 matches 10 bases. J was trimmed by 7 bases and V by 2 bases; bases with no gene match: 11. Germline V gene data show CDR1 as MDHEN and CDR2 as SYDVKM. The CDR3 has 18 amino acids. The CDR3 loop reads CASSLAQGQGYSNSPLHF. In DNA, the CDR3 is TGTGCCAGCAGTTTAGCCCAGGGACAGGGGTATTCGAATTCACCCCTCCACTTT.